The clone carrying this TCR beta chain occurred a few times. What it binds is unknown. The data were obtained in a study of post-analysis software for immune sequencing data. V was clipped by 6 bases and J by 10 bases; unmatched bases: 14. Germline CDR1 and CDR2: DFQATT and SNEGSKA (reference sequence). This CDR3 spans 15 amino acids. cDNA libraries for TCR beta contained unique molecular identifiers. One entry per CDR3 protein results from TCRdb running MiXCR on the PCR reads. The data contain roughly 870,000 distinct CDR3 sequences, around 50% of them singletons. Overall study results and limits: Samples prepared in the same batch strongly co-clustered by F measure. With TRBV5-6, TRBV5-1 and TRBV20-1 included, about five TRBV segments were more frequent in patients than in controls. Normalized Chao1 diversity was significantly reduced in patients versus controls.

This chain uses TRBV20-1 with TRBJ2-1, with 11 bases aligning to TRBD2. Material for sequencing was blood. The sequence was obtained from a girl aged 10 to 17 with multiple sclerosis. DNA of the CDR3: TGCAGTGCCCTCAACGGCGGGACTAGCGGCGAGGAGCAGTTCTTC. Encoded protein: CSALNGGTSGEEQFF.